These 20 T cell receptor beta chains were all obtained from the same sample, sequenced in a study of response to subunit inactivated influenza vaccine (dated by TCRdb to 2017 to 2018). The library relied on RT-PCR. This sample was sequenced with an Illumina HiSeq 2500. TCRdb trimmed the raw reads at Q25, called clones with MiXCR and kept productive beta chains. Rows with one shared CDR3 protein collapse into an entry with the most common genes and DNA. The sample table shows approximately 570,000 distinct CDR3 sequences, and 7.6% are seen once. Around 13% of the sample belongs to the ten largest clones. The sequences come from PBMCs from blood, collected roughly 24 months after vaccination. All receptors derive from a man aged 50 to 75 who received an inactivated influenza vaccine. Donor details come from another sample of the same person, matched by shared clones.

The chain recombines TRBV7-2 with TRBJ1-1, with D possibly TRBD1 on 6 matching bases. V lost 5 bases, J lost 7 bases, and 14 bases lay in between. Germline V gene data show CDR1 as SGHTA and CDR2 as FQGNSA. The CDR3 totals 13 residues. In DNA form, the CDR3 reads TGTGCCAGCAGCGCCGACAGGAGAGGTGAAGCTTTCTTT. Its translation: CASSADRRGEAFF.

The J gene is TRBJ1-4, the V gene TRBV4-3, with D hard to call. CDR1 is LGHNA and CDR2 is YSLEER in the germline V gene. Trimming took 1 base from V and 5 from J, leaving 14 bases between them. The CDR3 consists of 16 residues. For the CDR3, the DNA is TGCGCCAGCAGCCAAGTGGTTTCTGCCGCCAATGAAAAACTGTTTTTT. It translates to CASSQVVSAANEKLFF.

Many counts were recorded for this clonotype. The CDR3 nucleotides read TGTGCCAGCAGCTTCCAAGCGGGAGGCGGCACAGATACGCAGTATTTT. It specifies CASSFQAGGGTDTQYF. The chain has TRBV7-8 and TRBJ2-3; 9 bases map to TRBD2. There are 16 residues in the CDR3. The V gene's germline CDR1 is SGHVS and CDR2 FQNEAQ. V dropped 3 bases and J dropped 1; count of bases not matched to a gene: 5. The full variable domain, with the rest looked up from reference TRBV7-8 and TRBJ2-3, is GAGVSQSPRYKVAKRGQDVALRCDPISGHVSLFWYQQALGQGPEFLTYFQNEAQLDKSGLPSDRFFAERPEGSVSTLKIQRTQQEDSAVYLCASSFQAGGGTDTQYFGPGTRLTVL.

The V and J genes are TRBV7-2 and TRBJ1-6, with D possibly being TRBD1 (5 bases). V gave up 0 bases and J gave up 11 bases, with 14 bases separating them. In germline, CDR1 is SGHTA, CDR2 FQGNSA. The CDR3 extends over 15 amino acids. The CDR3 DNA reads TGTGCCAGCAGCTTAGCGCTGGCAGGGTCCACACCCCTCCACTTT. The encoded protein is CASSLALAGSTPLHF.

This clonotype was observed a few times. The chain links TRBV28 to TRBJ2-1, with 8 bases aligning to TRBD2. This CDR3 has 15 amino acids. CDR1 and CDR2 from the germline V gene are MDHEN and SYDVKM. V dropped 3 bases and J dropped 6; count of bases not matched to a gene: 7. CDR3 in amino acids: CASSLVAGRSNEQFF. The CDR3 bases are TGTGCCAGCAGTTTGGTAGCGGGGAGGAGCAATGAGCAGTTCTTC.

On this clonotype itself: The final CDR3 position lacks the conserved phenylalanine or tryptophan, pointing to a likely read error. The chain employs TRBV2 and TRBJ2-7, with D possibly being TRBD1 (5 bases). V was clipped by 9 bases and J by 9 bases, with 21 bases between them. This CDR3 spans 13 amino acids. Germline V CDR1 and CDR2: SNHLY, FYNNEI. The CDR3 protein is CASSDKPYEWQYS. As DNA, the CDR3 is TGTGCCAGTTCGGACAAGCCCTACGAGTGGCAGTACTCC.

The CDR3 nucleotides are TGTGCCACAGCGACAGGTTTGAACACTGAAGCTTTCTTT. It encodes CATATGLNTEAFF. The J gene is TRBJ1-1, the V gene TRBV10-3; D perhaps matches TRBD1 (6 bases). The CDR3 extends over 13 amino acids. CDR1 ENHRY and CDR2 SYGVKD come from the germline V gene. Trimming stripped 10 bases from V and 0 bases from J, with 12 bases between.

This chain joins TRBV5-1 and TRBJ1-3; 7 nucleotides align to TRBD1. CDR1 and CDR2 (germline): SGHRS, YFSETQ. The length of the CDR3 is 17 residues. Trimming at V came to 0 bases and at J to 4 bases, leaving 10 bases not matched to a gene. The CDR3 reads CASSLERSGGPGNTIYF. The CDR3 coding sequence is TGCGCCAGCAGCTTGGAGAGGTCAGGGGGTCCCGGAAACACCATATATTTT.

This clonotype was seen a handful of times. V and J are TRBV20-1 and TRBJ2-2, with 8 bases fitting TRBD2. Germline V gives CDR1 DFQATT, CDR2 SNEGSKA (reference sequence). V was pared by 4 bases and J by 4 bases, with 8 bases of the junction left unmatched. CDR3 size: 15 residues. The CDR3 is CSAIGLAPGTGELFF. In DNA, the CDR3 is TGCAGTGCTATTGGACTAGCCCCGGGCACCGGGGAGCTGTTTTTT.

This clonotype has more than one count but fewer than ten. CDR3 protein: CASSYSSGGKNIQYF. The CDR3 DNA reads as TGCGCCAGCAGCTACTCTAGCGGAGGGAAAAACATTCAGTACTTC. The chain links TRBV5-1 to TRBJ2-4; 7 positions agree with TRBD2. Germline CDR1 reads SGHRS; CDR2 reads YFSETQ. Trimming removed 3 bases from V and 4 bases from J; junction bases left unmatched: 7. CDR3 length: 15 amino acids.

The sample holds many counts of this clonotype. The chain carries TRBV28 and TRBJ1-4; 9 positions agree with TRBD1. CDR3 length: 14 residues. Germline V CDR1 and CDR2: MDHEN, SYDVKM. The junction had 2 bases not matched to a gene; V was cut back by 2 bases and J by 7 bases. This chain's CDR3 is CASSLTGGREKLFF. CDR3 nucleotides: TGTGCCAGCAGTTTAACAGGGGGCCGTGAAAAACTGTTTTTT.

This clonotype has only a few counts. The rearrangement joins TRBV4-3 to TRBJ1-4, with D uncertain. Trimming stripped 4 bases from V and 4 bases from J, with 13 bases between. The length of the CDR3 is 15 residues. CDR1 is LGHNA and CDR2 is YSLEER in the germline V gene. The CDR3 sequence: CASSRSLYDNEKLFF. CDR3 sequence (DNA): TGCGCCAGCAGCCGATCCCTGTACGATAATGAAAAACTGTTTTTT.

The chain has TRBV5-1 and TRBJ2-2, with TRBD1 matching 9 bases. The CDR3 totals 15 residues. With V trimmed by 4 bases and J by 3 bases, 4 bases remained unmatched. The germline V gene encodes CDR1 SGHRS and CDR2 YFSETQ. CDR3 sequence: CASSVRDRDTGELFF. The CDR3 DNA reads TGCGCCAGCAGCGTCCGGGACAGGGACACCGGGGAGCTGTTTTTT.

At least ten counts were recorded for this clonotype. The V gene is TRBV12-3 or TRBV12-4, the J gene TRBJ2-5; no firm D call. V was trimmed by 8 bases and J by 2 bases, leaving 9 bases between them. CDR3 length: 12 residues. Here the CDR3 reads CASSQPQETQYF. DNA of the CDR3: TGTGCCAGCTCACAGCCTCAAGAGACCCAGTACTTC.

The chain employs TRBV20-1 and TRBJ1-1, with a weak D call TRBD1 (5 bases). The CDR3 length is 12 residues. Trimming removed 3 bases from V and 6 bases from J, with 11 bases in between. The V gene's germline CDR1 is DFQATT and CDR2 SNEGSKA (reference sequence). CDR3 protein: CSAREGLPEAFF. The CDR3, as DNA: TGCAGTGCTAGGGAGGGGCTCCCTGAAGCTTTCTTT.

In its sample, this clonotype was seen many times. The rearrangement joins TRBV28 to TRBJ2-7, with D uncertain. CDR1 and CDR2 (germline): MDHEN, SYDVKM. Trimming left V 8 bases short and J 3 bases short, with 11 bases between. The CDR3 sequence is 12 residues long. The CDR3 loop is CASSGAVYEQYF. The CDR3 bases are TGTGCCAGCTCAGGCGCCGTCTACGAGCAGTACTTC. Using reference TRBV28 and TRBJ2-7 for the parts outside the CDR3, the full variable domain is DVKVTQSSRYLVKRTGEKVFLECVQDMDHENMFWYRQDPGLGLRLIYFSYDVKMKEKGDIPEGYSVSREKKERFSLILESASTNQTSMYLCASSGAVYEQYFGPGTRLTVT.

This clonotype was found many times. This chain links TRBV5-1 with TRBJ1-6, with D unclear. The CDR3 is 17 residues long. CDR1 SGHRS and CDR2 YFSETQ come from the germline V gene. Trimming cost V 4 bases and J 3 bases, with 17 bases left between them. The DNA for the CDR3 is TGCGCCAGCAGCGAGAAGATACCGCCCTTCTATAATTCACCCCTCCACTTT. This translates into CASSEKIPPFYNSPLHF.

This clonotype was recorded a few times. This chain links TRBV7-2 with TRBJ2-2; TRBD1 is a possible D gene (8 bases). Germline lookup yields CDR1 SGHTA and CDR2 FQGNSA. Deletions cut 6 bases from V and 6 bases from J, with 17 bases between. The CDR3 contains 15 residues. CDR3 DNA: TGTGCCAGCAGTACAGGGGGGGCATTTTCCGGGGAGCTGTTTTTT. The encoded protein is CASSTGGAFSGELFF.

The genes are TRBV12-3 or TRBV12-4 and TRBJ1-2; perhaps TRBD1 as D (5 bases). V lost 4 bases and J lost 8, with 14 bases in between. There are 13 residues in the CDR3. The CDR3 loop is CASSYQLGEGYTF. In nucleotides, the CDR3 is TGTGCCAGCAGTTATCAATTGGGGGAAGGCTACACCTTC.

This clonotype was found a few times. This chain links TRBV7-9 with TRBJ2-1; maybe TRBD2 (6 bases). Trimming shortened V by 5 bases and J by 6 bases, and 11 bases separated the two germline ends. CDR1 SEHNR and CDR2 FQNEAQ come from the germline V gene (reference sequence). The CDR3 loop spans 13 amino acids. The CDR3 is CASSQTGVNEQFF. The CDR3 nucleotides read TGTGCCAGCAGCCAAACGGGGGTCAATGAGCAGTTCTTC.